The 6 T cell receptor beta chains reported below all come from one sample, sequenced in a study of CD8+ T cells in alopecia areata. Reverse transcribed after extraction, RNA yielded cDNA as the sequencing template. Produced via immunoSEQ multiplex PCR; TCRdb's table is partial and in-frame only. The sample has around 250,000 clones; 67% are singletons. The source was CD4+ T cells sorted from blood, collected at week 0. These receptors originate from a human donor with alopecia areata.

The genes are TRBV30 and TRBJ2-3; D might be TRBD2 (6 bases). The V gene's germline CDR1 is GTSNPN and CDR2 SVGIG (reference sequence). The V end was cut by 3 bases, the J end by 0 bases, with 10 bases between. The CDR3 loop spans 14 amino acids. CDR3 nucleotide sequence: TGTGCCTGGAGGGGGACTGTGAGCACAGATACGCAGTATTTT. Protein product: CAWRGTVSTDTQYF.

V and J are TRBV7-6 and TRBJ2-1; the D gene is possibly TRBD1 (6 bases). The V gene's germline CDR1 is SGHVS and CDR2 FNYEAQ. V was clipped by 3 bases and J by 7 bases, with 13 bases between them. The CDR3 loop spans 14 amino acids. In DNA, the CDR3 is TGTGCCAGCAGCTTGCGGACAGCTACGAATGAGCAGTTCTTC. It translates to CASSLRTATNEQFF.

This clone was detected a few times. The rearrangement joins TRBV4-3 to TRBJ2-5; no firm D call. The CDR3 is 14 amino acids. Germline values: CDR1 LGHNA, CDR2 YSLEER. The V end was cut by 3 bases, the J end by 0 bases, with 8 bases between. For the CDR3, the DNA is TGCGCCAGCAGCCAGTTCCGGAACCAAGAGACCCAGTACTTC. Its protein product is CASSQFRNQETQYF.

This chain links TRBV29-1 with TRBJ2-5; 7 nucleotides agree with TRBD1. Trimming cost V 8 bases and J 9 bases; bases outside gene matches: 18. The CDR3 runs to 14 residues. Per germline, CDR1 SQVTM and CDR2 ANQGSEA. In nucleotides, the CDR3 is TGCAGCTTACAGGGGTGGGGAGTCGAAGGGGCCCAGTACTTC. Its translation is CSLQGWGVEGAQYF.

This clone turned up a few times. J is TRBJ1-5 and V is TRBV6-4; unclear D gene. This CDR3 has 13 residues. The germline V gene has CDR1 MRHNA and CDR2 SNTAGT. V gave up 6 bases and J gave up 4 bases, with 10 bases separating them. This chain's CDR3 is CASRGGPNQPQHF. CDR3 sequence (DNA): TGTGCCAGCAGAGGCGGCCCGAATCAGCCCCAGCATTTT.

The chain combines TRBV25-1 with TRBJ1-4; TRBD1 might be the D (5 bases). V gave up 9 bases and J gave up 3 bases, with 8 bases separating them. CDR1 is MGHDK, CDR2 SYGVNS, per germline. This CDR3 has 12 amino acids. CDR3 in amino acids: CARRGPNEKLFF. Here the CDR3 DNA reads TGTGCCAGGAGGGGACCTAATGAAAAACTGTTTTTT.